This T cell receptor (beta chain) was recovered during a study of identical twins. For this clonotype: Its antigen is still unknown.

Trimming left V 0 bases short and J 14 bases short, with 17 bases between. The CDR3 loop spans 14 amino acids. Germline CDR1 DFQATT, CDR2 SNEGSKA (reference sequence). The study, taken as a whole, reports: Fewer insertions were carried by abundant cord blood beta clonotypes, but none was seen in memory repertoires. A cross-sectional statistical analysis, not follow-up of the same donors, supported the conclusions.

Among all donors, each was a healthy Caucasian. After template switching added a universal primer site, the resulting cDNA carried unique molecular identifiers. TCRdb re-called the 5' RACE reads with MiXCR, one entry per CDR3 protein. This sample has about 220,000 distinct CDR3 sequences, with approximately 8% found just once. These data also featured in a second study, about yellow fever vaccine responses in identical twins.

The clonotype comes from a woman under 30 in good health. The chain combines TRBV20-1 with TRBJ1-6; D possibly corresponds to TRBD1 (6 bases). Input material: CD8+ T cells sorted from blood. The CDR3 coding sequence is TGCAGTGCTAGAGACTGGACAGCTGATTATTCCCTCCACTTT. Protein product: CSARDWTADYSLHF.